The rows below give T cell receptor beta chains drawn from one sample of a study of blood T cell repertoires in COVID-19. Libraries were prepared by immunoSEQ multiplex PCR; TCRdb keeps only in-frame clonotypes and omits some of them. In the table there are about 35,000 clones, about four fifths of which are singletons. The sequenced sample was peripheral blood. These receptors all come from a man aged 45-60 years with acute or convalescent COVID-19. Each CDR3 is given with its conserved first and last residue. Fields, in order: V gene, J gene, D gene, clone size, CDR3 protein, CDR3 DNA. A D gene is named only where the DNA matches it firmly. Some rows mark clone size as missing; the rest say once, few, many or name a class of expanded clone.

>TRBV27|TRBJ2-3|NA|NA
CASSSIAVHDTQYF
TGTGCCAGCAGCTCAATAGCTGTTCACGATACGCAGTATTTT
>TRBV28|TRBJ2-7|TRBD2|NA
CASSLGLAGGDPYEQYF
TGTGCCAGCAGTTTAGGCCTAGCGGGAGGCGACCCCTACGAGCAGTACTTC
>TRBV7-9|TRBJ2-2|NA|NA
CASSSSGARTGELFF
TGTGCCAGCAGCTCCAGTGGCGCGAGGACCGGGGAGCTGTTTTTT
>TRBV7-9|TRBJ2-7|TRBD2|NA
CASSPGTSYEQYF
TGTGCCAGCAGCCCCGGGACTAGCTACGAGCAGTACTTC
>TRBV20-1|TRBJ1-1|NA|NA
CSASAQGSTEAFF
TGCAGTGCTAGTGCTCAGGGGAGTACTGAAGCTTTCTTT
>TRBV4-1|TRBJ1-4|NA|once
CASSQEGRGEKLFF
TGCGCCAGCAGCCAGGAGGGACGGGGCGAAAAACTGTTTTTT
>TRBV6-4|TRBJ2-1|TRBD1|NA
CASSPASTGNEQFF
TGTGCCAGCAGCCCTGCCTCGACAGGGAATGAGCAGTTCTTC
>TRBV25-1|TRBJ2-7|NA|NA
CASEGGETYEQYF
TGTGCCAGCGAAGGGGGGGAGACCTACGAGCAGTACTTC
>TRBV25-1|TRBJ1-1|TRBD1|NA
CASSEIDRGRPEAFF
TGTGCCAGCAGTGAGATCGACAGGGGGCGGCCTGAAGCTTTCTTT
>TRBV11-3|TRBJ2-2|NA|NA
CASSPDLGLNTGELFF
TGTGCCAGCAGCCCGGATTTGGGGCTGAACACCGGGGAGCTGTTTTTT
>TRBV7-3|TRBJ1-6|TRBD1|NA
CASSSGTGGLGAPLHF
TGTGCCAGCAGCTCCGGGACAGGGGGCCTTGGGGCACCCCTCCACTTT
>TRBV5-6|TRBJ2-3|NA|NA
CASSWPRASSTDTQYF
TGTGCCAGCAGCTGGCCGCGGGCCTCCAGCACAGATACGCAGTATTTT
>TRBV21-1|TRBJ1-1|NA|NA
CASSTQGDRLNTEAFF
TGTGCCAGCAGCACCCAAGGCGACAGACTGAACACTGAAGCTTTCTTT
>TRBV7-3|TRBJ1-6|TRBD1|NA
CASSQTDRVESPLHF
TGTGCCAGCAGCCAAACGGACAGGGTCGAATCACCCCTCCACTTT